This TCR beta chain emerged from a study of blood T cell repertoires in COVID-19. About the study: Samples of COVID-19 (acute and convalescent) were obtained from the United States, Italy and Spain. The cDNA or gDNA used as material had been derived from T cells, B-cell-depleted T cells, or PBMCs.

This clone was seen a handful of times. Source study methods: For nucleated cells, counts were estimated from reference gene primer amplification. Assay used: immunoSEQ multiplex PCR; TCRdb lists only in-frame clones, some missing. V and J calls and clone size follow that table, whereas D and trimming were derived from the DNA. The sample contains 120,000 or so clones, about 86% of which appear only once. This TCR derives from a woman aged 45-59 years with acute or convalescent COVID-19. The specimen sequenced was peripheral blood.

CDR3 in DNA: TGTGCCAGCAGTTCAGAGGGGAACGGAGCGGGCGAGCAGTACTTC. Its protein is CASSSEGNGAGEQYF. This chain joins TRBV27 and TRBJ2-7; possibly TRBD2 for D (6 bases). V lost 4 bases and J 6 bases, leaving 19 bases between the germline ends. The CDR3 covers 15 residues. The germline CDR1 and CDR2 sequences are MNHEY and SMNVEV (reference sequence).